The 5 T cell receptor beta chains presented below share a single source sample, sequenced in a study of memory CD8 T cells in hepatitis C reinfection. Documented time point: late/post reinfection, 12 to 24 weeks after detection. No in vitro expansion preceded TCR sequencing of the sorted cells. Data came from immunoSEQ multiplex PCR; TCRdb stores just in-frame clones and leaves some out. The profile shows about 50,000 clones, 85% to 90% of them singletons. The sequenced sample was naive CD8+ T cells sorted from blood. These receptors were collected from a man between 18 and 29 years old with hepatitis C virus infection.

The gene calls are TRBV6-6 and TRBJ1-4; 8 nucleotides line up with TRBD1. V lost 5 bases to trimming and J lost 1 base; unmatched junction nucleotides: 3. CDR1 is MNHNY and CDR2 is SVGAGI in the germline V gene (reference sequence). CDR3 length: 15 residues. The DNA for the CDR3 is TGTGCCAGCAGTCAACAGGGGGGAACTAATGAAAAACTGTTTTTT. Translating it yields CASSQQGGTNEKLFF.

The CDR3 here is CASSTQGYNSPLHF. The CDR3 bases are TGTGCCAGTAGTACACAGGGATATAATTCACCCCTCCACTTT. V is TRBV19 and J is TRBJ1-6, with D possibly matching TRBD1 (6 bases). The CDR3 is made up of 14 amino acids. Looked up from germline, CDR1 is LNHDA and CDR2 is SQIVND (reference sequence). Trimming stripped 4 bases from V and 4 bases from J, with 8 bases between. Based on the CDR3 plus reference TRBV19 and TRBJ1-6, the full variable domain is DGGITQSPKYLFRKEGQNVTLSCEQNLNHDAMYWYRQDPGQGLRLIYYSQIVNDFQKGDIAEGYSVSREKKESFPLTVTSAQKNPTAFYLCASSTQGYNSPLHFGNGTRLTVT.

The chain employs TRBV7-9 and TRBJ1-2; D is undetermined. CDR1 SEHNR and CDR2 FQNEAQ come from the germline V gene (reference sequence). V dropped 1 base and J dropped 1 base, with 10 bases sitting between them. The CDR3 has 15 residues. The CDR3 DNA sequence: TGTGCCAGCAGCTTAGACTGGGGAGGTAACTATGGCTACACCTTC. Translation: CASSLDWGGNYGYTF.

The chain carries TRBV7-7 and TRBJ1-1, with 7 bases that match TRBD1. The CDR3 runs 14 residues. Germline assignment: CDR1 SSHAT and CDR2 FNYEAQ (reference sequence). Unmatched junction bases numbered 5, after V lost 5 bases and J lost 2 bases. The CDR3 nucleotides read TGTGCCAGCAGCCCAGGGACAGAAAACACTGAAGCTTTCTTT. Its translation is CASSPGTENTEAFF.

The rearrangement links TRBV2 to TRBJ2-3; 15 nucleotides align to TRBD2. The germline V gene has CDR1 SNHLY and CDR2 FYNNEI. The trim removed 4 bases at V and 5 bases at J, leaving 7 bases unmatched. This CDR3 has 17 residues. CDR3 DNA sequence: TGTGCCAGCAGTGTACCGGGGACTAGCGGGGGGATAGATACGCAGTATTTT. The encoded protein is CASSVPGTSGGIDTQYF.